This is a list of T cell receptor beta chains from one sample in a study of CD8 T cells in ankylosing spondylitis. TCRdb reprocessed the 5' RACE reads with MiXCR, giving one entry per CDR3 protein. The table lists under 85,000 distinct CDR3 sequences, under 5.5% of them singletons, with around 2.2% in the top ten. Specimen: blood, either unsorted or a sorted T cell fraction (not recorded which). These receptors were obtained from a male donor with ankylosing spondylitis or in good health (not recorded which). Both conserved end residues are part of each CDR3. A D gene is named only where the DNA matches it firmly. Clone size is stated in some rows and not others, as once, few, many or a class when expanded.

>TRBJ2-7|many|TRBV7-9|TRBD2
TGTGCCAGCAGCCAAGGCGGGGGGGTTCACGAGCAGTACTTC
CASSQGGGVHEQYF
>TRBJ1-6|many|TRBV25-1|TRBD1
TGTGCCAGCAGTGAATCCCTAACCGGGACAGGGAGGAATTCACCCCTCCACTTT
CASSESLTGTGRNSPLHF
>TRBJ1-2|many|TRBV29-1|TRBD1
TGCAGCGGGCGGGACAGCACTAACTATGGCTACACCTTC
CSGRDSTNYGYTF
>TRBJ2-1|many|TRBV2|TRBD1
TGTGCCAGCAGTGAAGAGGTCAGGGGGCTAAGCAATGAGCAGTTCTTC
CASSEEVRGLSNEQFF
>TRBJ2-7|many|TRBV28|TRBD2
TGTGCCAGCAGTTCCTCGGGGGGTCTCGATGGGGAGCAGTACTTC
CASSSSGGLDGEQYF
>TRBJ2-7|-|TRBV20-1|-
TGCAGTGCTAGAGATCCTAGCTTTTACGAGCAGTACTTC
CSARDPSFYEQYF
>TRBJ2-5|many|TRBV2|-
TGTGCCAGCGGCCCCGCCGGAGAGACCCAGTACTTC
CASGPAGETQYF
>TRBJ2-1|-|TRBV7-2|-
TGTGCCAGCAGCTTGGACGATCCAGGGGACGAGCAGTTCTTC
CASSLDDPGDEQFF
>TRBJ2-2|few|TRBV7-2|-
TGTGCCAGCAGCCCCCAGGAAGGGGAGCTGTTTTTT
CASSPQEGELFF
>TRBJ2-7|many|TRBV20-1|TRBD1
TGCAGTGCTATCCCCGGGACAGGGTTCGACGAGCAGTACTTC
CSAIPGTGFDEQYF
>TRBJ1-1|many|TRBV7-8|-
TGTGCCAGCAGCTTAGAGGCCAGGATTAGGACTGAAGCTTTCTTT
CASSLEARIRTEAFF
>TRBJ2-3|many|TRBV5-6|-
TGTGCCAGCAGCTTGCGGGATACGCAGTATTTT
CASSLRDTQYF
>TRBJ2-3|many|TRBV6-1|-
TGTGCCAGCTCACGAGACGGACCCTTGGATACGCAGTATTTT
CASSRDGPLDTQYF
>TRBJ2-1|many|TRBV19|-
TGTGCCAGTTCTACTGAATCCTACAATGAGCAGTTCTTC
CASSTESYNEQFF
>TRBJ2-1|many|TRBV5-1|-
TGCGCCAGCAGCTTTGGGCTAACCAGCTCCTACAATGAGCAGTTCTTC
CASSFGLTSSYNEQFF
>TRBJ2-5|many|TRBV5-1|-
TGCGCCAGCAGCGGACCGAGAGGCCAAGAGACCCAGTACTTC
CASSGPRGQETQYF
>TRBJ1-6|many|TRBV12-3/TRBV12-4|-
TGTGCCAGCAGGGGACAACTCAATTCACCCCTCCACTTT
CASRGQLNSPLHF